Below, 23 T cell receptor beta chains from the same sample are listed, as sequenced in a study of Ad26.COV2.S vaccination and SARS-CoV-2 variants. Profiling relied on immunoSEQ multiplex PCR, and the TCRdb table lists in-frame clones only, not all of them. The repertoire consists of roughly 400,000 clones, with around 93% occurring once and the leading ten covering around 1.7%. Treatment here: about 20 received Ad26.COV2.S at low or high dose, single or two shots; 5 received placebo; per-sample allocation not given. Specimens were obtained on day 63 following the first vaccine or placebo injection. Here the sequenced sample was peripheral blood, taken in a trial of Ad26.COV2.S vaccine versus placebo. The receptor set was obtained from a person aged 18-60 years who received the Ad26.COV2.S COVID-19 vaccine or a placebo.

The chain joins TRBV30 to TRBJ2-5, with D unclear. The CDR3 has 13 amino acids. V lost 0 bases and J lost 4, with 9 bases in between. Germline lookup yields CDR1 GTSNPN and CDR2 SVGIG (reference sequence). CDR3: CAWSVEVGETQYF. Here the CDR3 DNA reads TGTGCCTGGAGTGTAGAGGTGGGAGAGACCCAGTACTTC.

The V call is TRBV19, the J call TRBJ2-7; D remains unclear. Germline V gene data show CDR1 as LNHDA and CDR2 as SQIVND (reference sequence). CDR3 length: 12 residues. Trimming took 8 bases from V and 3 from J, leaving 11 bases between them. The CDR3 nucleotides are TGTGCCAGTGGAGACAATTACTACGAGCAGTACTTC. It encodes CASGDNYYEQYF.

The rearrangement links TRBV6-1 to TRBJ1-6; 8 bases map to TRBD1. J gave up 7 bases and V 1 base, and 6 bases lay outside the gene matches. Germline CDR1 is MNHNS and CDR2 is SASEGT. The CDR3 sequence is 16 residues long. CDR3 protein: CASSEERTGRNSPLHF. DNA of the CDR3: TGTGCCAGCAGTGAAGAGAGGACAGGGCGAAATTCACCCCTCCACTTT.

The rearrangement uses TRBV10-2 and TRBJ1-5; no reliable D call. With 10 bases removed from V and 4 bases from J, the gap between germline ends came to 11 bases. CDR1 WSHSY and CDR2 SAAADI come from the germline V gene. The CDR3 extends over 12 amino acids. CDR3 nucleotide sequence: TGCGCCACCTCTAGGGAAAATCAGCCCCAGCATTTT. Its translation is CATSRENQPQHF.

The chain has TRBV27 and TRBJ1-2; D is uncertain. Trimming removed 3 bases from V and 6 bases from J, with 11 bases in between. Germline loops: CDR1 MNHEY, CDR2 SMNVEV (reference sequence). The CDR3 is 13 amino acids. The DNA for the CDR3 is TGTGCCAGCAGTTTTGAAGGTAGAGATGGCTACACCTTC. Its translation: CASSFEGRDGYTF.

The V and J genes are TRBV18 and TRBJ2-5; the D is unclear. Trimming shortened V by 2 bases and J by 0 bases, and 4 bases separated the two germline ends. Germline V gene data show CDR1 as KGHSH and CDR2 as LQKENI. CDR3 length: 13 residues. The CDR3 nucleotides read TGTGCCAGCTCACCAAGACACCAAGAGACCCAGTACTTC. Its protein is CASSPRHQETQYF.

The chain carries TRBV6-2 or TRBV6-3 and TRBJ2-7, with TRBD2 matching over 11 bases. The V gene end was trimmed by 4 bases and the J gene end by 0 bases; junction bases not matched to a gene: 14. The length of the CDR3 is 19 residues. CDR1 is MNHEY and CDR2 is SVGEGT in the germline V gene. Here the CDR3 DNA reads TGTGCCAGCAGTTCCCCGGGACTAGCGGCTACCGTGCTCTCCTACGAGCAGTACTTC. The encoded protein is CASSSPGLAATVLSYEQYF.

This chain uses TRBV6-2 or TRBV6-3 with TRBJ2-7, with a possible D match to TRBD1 (6 bases). Trimming stripped 5 bases from V and 2 bases from J, with 13 bases between. Germline lookup yields CDR1 MNHEY and CDR2 SVGEGT. The CDR3 has 14 amino acids. CDR3 bases: TGTGCCAGCAGTCTTGACAGGTGGGCCTACGAGCAGTACTTC. This gives the protein CASSLDRWAYEQYF.

The chain uses TRBV9 and TRBJ2-4; 15 nucleotides line up with TRBD2. In germline, CDR1 is SGDLS, CDR2 YYNGEE. The CDR3 has 16 residues. Losses at the gene ends were 3 bases for V and 9 bases for J; bases not matched to a gene: 7. CDR3 sequence (DNA): TGTGCCAGCAGCGGGACTAGCGGGGGGGACTCGGGCATTCAGTACTTC. Protein product: CASSGTSGGDSGIQYF. The variable domain in full, completed from reference TRBV9 and TRBJ2-4, reads DSGVTQTPKHLITATGQRVTLRCSPRSGDLSVYWYQQSLDQGLQFLIQYYNGEERAKGNILERFSAQQFPDLHSELNLSSLELGDSALYFCASSGTSGGDSGIQYFGAGTRLSVL.

The chain employs TRBV9 and TRBJ2-7; 9 bases are shared with TRBD1. The CDR3 runs 15 residues. J was trimmed by 2 bases and V by 4 bases; bases with no gene match: 7. Germline-derived CDR1 and CDR2 are SGDLS and YYNGEE. The chain's CDR3 is CASSPGQGTTYEQYF. The CDR3 bases are TGTGCCAGCAGCCCCGGACAGGGGACTACCTACGAGCAGTACTTC.

The chain uses TRBV12-2 and TRBJ2-3; TRBD1 reflects the table's D call only, with no check against the DNA. TRBV12-2 is designated a pseudogene. CDR3 size: 17 residues. Here the CDR3 reads CASRPSRGGQGTDTQYF. CDR3 DNA: TGTGCAAGTCGCCCAAGCAGAGGAGGACAGGGAACAGATACGCAGTATTTT.

The V call is TRBV9, the J call TRBJ2-7; D gene ambiguous. This CDR3 region has 16 residues. Germline CDR1 SGDLS, CDR2 YYNGEE. Trimming pared 5 bases from V and 1 base from J, leaving 19 bases between. CDR3 sequence (DNA): TGTGCCAGCAGTGAAAGGGAACCGTTCTCTTCCTACGAGCAGTACTTC. Translating it yields CASSEREPFSSYEQYF.

This CDR3 reads CASSLSAARDSTDTQYF. The CDR3 region has the DNA TGTGCCAGCAGCTTGAGTGCGGCCAGGGATAGCACAGATACGCAGTATTTT. The chain has TRBV5-5 and TRBJ2-3; TRBD1 is a possible D gene (5 bases). This CDR3 comprises 17 residues. Trimming removed 1 base from V and 0 bases from J, with 15 bases in between. Germline V lookup: CDR1 SGHKS, CDR2 YYEKEE (reference sequence).

The chain recombines TRBV7-9 with TRBJ2-2, with 8 nucleotides matching TRBD1. The CDR3 is 15 residues long. V dropped 6 bases and J dropped 0; count of bases not matched to a gene: 3. From germline, CDR1 is SEHNR and CDR2 FQNEAQ (reference sequence). The CDR3 DNA reads as TGTGCCAGCAGGTTACAGGGGGCGAACACCGGGGAGCTGTTTTTT. Translated, it gives CASRLQGANTGELFF.

In regard to this clone: Other nucleotide sequences from this sample produce the same CDR3. This sequence joins TRBV19 and TRBJ2-7; D is unclear. The CDR3 sequence is 14 residues long. Deletions cut 2 bases from V and 1 base from J, with 9 bases between. Germline CDR1 LNHDA, CDR2 SQIVND (reference sequence). The CDR3: CASSITGGSYEQYF. CDR3 nucleotide sequence: TGTGCCAGTAGTATAACGGGCGGTTCCTACGAGCAGTACTTC.

Concerning this clone: Other DNA sequences of this sample code for an identical CDR3. This chain connects TRBV7-2 to TRBJ2-3, with D uncertain. Trimming pared 5 bases from V and 2 bases from J, leaving 5 bases between. In germline, CDR1 is SGHTA, CDR2 FQGNSA. CDR3 size: 12 residues. The CDR3: CASSLDTDTQYF. CDR3 nucleotides: TGTGCCAGCAGCCTAGACACAGATACGCAGTATTTT. The entire variable domain, with the rest obtained from reference TRBV7-2 and TRBJ2-3, is as follows: GAGVSQSPSNKVTEKGKDVELRCDPISGHTALYWYRQSLGQGLEFLIYFQGNSAPDKSGLPSDRFSAERTGGSVSTLTIQRTQQEDSAVYLCASSLDTDTQYFGPGTRLTVL.

The rearrangement joins TRBV11-2 to TRBJ1-1; perhaps TRBD1 as D (5 bases). V lost 1 base and J 3 bases, leaving 6 bases between the germline ends. In germline, CDR1 is SGHAT, CDR2 FQNNGV. The CDR3 is 13 residues long. The CDR3 DNA reads as TGTGCCAGCAGCTTAGGCAGGGACACTGAAGCTTTCTTT. It specifies CASSLGRDTEAFF. Complete variable domain (other parts from reference TRBV11-2 and TRBJ1-1): EAGVAQSPRYKIIEKRQSVAFWCNPISGHATLYWYQQILGQGPKLLIQFQNNGVVDDSQLPKDRFSAERLKGVDSTLKIQPAKLEDSAVYLCASSLGRDTEAFFGQGTRLTVV.

This clone was observed a few times. The chain joins TRBV6-4 to TRBJ2-2, with 7 bases matching TRBD1. V shed 8 bases and J 3 bases; nucleotides not matched to a gene: 6. The CDR3 runs 14 residues. The V gene's germline CDR1 is MRHNA and CDR2 SNTAGT. CDR3 region: CASSRDRDTGELFF. The CDR3 DNA follows: TGTGCCAGCTCCCGGGACAGAGACACCGGGGAGCTGTTTTTT.

The table lists this clone with a count of one. The J gene is TRBJ2-3, the V gene TRBV18; possibly TRBD2 for D (6 bases). This CDR3 has 16 residues. Germline loops: CDR1 KGHSH, CDR2 LQKENI. Trimming removed 3 bases at V and 2 bases at J, with 15 bases between. The CDR3 region is CASSPPGLAHTDTQYF. The CDR3 DNA reads as TGTGCCAGCTCACCCCCGGGACTCGCCCACACAGATACGCAGTATTTT. Variable domain in full (rest from reference TRBV18 and TRBJ2-3): NAGVMQNPRHLVRRRGQEARLRCSPMKGHSHVYWYRQLPEEGLKFMVYLQKENIIDESGMPKERFSAEFPKEGPSILRIQQVVRGDSAAYFCASSPPGLAHTDTQYFGPGTRLTVL.

This clone was seen once. One end of the junction fails to match germline, which may point to a read error. The rearrangement joins TRBV28 to TRBJ2-3; 9 nucleotides agree with TRBD2. CDR1 is MDHEN, CDR2 SYDVKM, per germline. The CDR3 is made up of 12 amino acids. The CDR3 here is CASSLPGTSFNF. The DNA of the CDR3 is TGTGCCAGCAGTTTGCCCGGGACTAGCTTTAATTTT.

CDR3 protein: CASTPRPDNYGYTF. The CDR3 region has the DNA TGTGCCAGCACCCCACGTCCAGATAACTATGGCTACACCTTC. This chain uses TRBV7-2 with TRBJ1-2; D gene uncertain. This CDR3 has 14 amino acids. Germline V CDR1 and CDR2: SGHTA, FQGNSA. Trimming left V 7 bases short and J 1 base short, with 13 bases between.

This chain uses TRBV15 with TRBJ2-3, with D maybe TRBD1 (6 bases). The germline V gene encodes CDR1 LNHNV and CDR2 YYDKDF (reference sequence). Trimming took off 5 bases at V and 1 base at J, with 10 bases between the two ends. The CDR3 consists of 14 residues. The CDR3 region is CATSLRTGTDTQYF. The CDR3 DNA is TGTGCCACCAGCCTACGGACAGGCACAGATACGCAGTATTTT. The full variable domain, completed using reference TRBV15 and TRBJ2-3, is DAMVIQNPRYQVTQFGKPVTLSCSQTLNHNVMYWYQQKSSQAPKLLFHYYDKDFNNEADTPDNFQSRRPNTSFCFLDIRSPGLGDTAMYLCATSLRTGTDTQYFGPGTRLTVL.

On this clone: At the DNA level, this CDR3 is encoded by other sequences in the same sample as well. DNA of the CDR3: TGTGCCAGCAGCCCCGGAGAGACCCAGTACTTC. Its protein product is CASSPGETQYF. The V gene is TRBV9, the J gene TRBJ2-5; D unclear. Germline CDR1 and CDR2: SGDLS and YYNGEE. This CDR3 region has 11 residues. The V end was cut by 4 bases, the J end by 4 bases, with 5 bases between.